This T cell receptor (beta chain) was captured in a study of neoadjuvant nivolumab and ipilimumab in lung cancer. Study results and caveats: Resected tumors had greater TCR richness and clonality than uninvolved lung.

This clone was recorded only once. Its antigen remains unknown. Using immunoSEQ multiplex PCR, the repertoire was profiled, and TCRdb retains in-frame clones only, with some absent. This sample has over 5,500 clones; 65% to 85% occur once, and the top ten carry 3.5% to 4.5%. V lost 0 bases to trimming and J lost 4 bases, with 15 bases between them. CDR3 size: 16 residues. CDR1 and CDR2 (germline): SGHDT, YYEEEE. The genes are TRBV5-6 and TRBJ2-3; D perhaps matches TRBD2 (5 bases). This TCR derives from an adult with non-small cell lung cancer. Source: tumor tissue, taken after neoadjuvant nivolumab, alone or with ipilimumab, at or shortly before surgery. The CDR3 bases are TGTGCCAGCAGCTTGGATTTCGGCGGGCAGGCAGATACGCAGTATTTT. It is translated as CASSLDFGGQADTQYF.